This is a list of T cell receptor beta chains from one sample in a study of cytomegalovirus exposure and HLA in healthy donors. The repertoire was sequenced with immunoSEQ multiplex PCR; TCRdb's copy has only in-frame clones and lacks some. The sample contains 100,000 to 150,000 clones, about four fifths of which appear only once. The specimen sequenced was PBMCs. All receptors derive from a woman in her fifties or sixties in good health and CMV-seropositive. Both conserved end residues are part of each CDR3. D genes are given only for firm matches. Only part of the rows carry a size: once, few, many, or a class if the clone is expanded.

v_call,d_call,clone_size,j_call,cdr3_aa,cdr3_nt
TRBV19,-,-,TRBJ1-1,CASSQGGQNTEAFF,TGTGCCAGTAGTCAGGGAGGCCAGAACACTGAAGCTTTCTTT
TRBV29-1,-,-,TRBJ1-1,CSVTDRLSRMNTEAFF,TGCAGCGTGACGGACAGACTATCTCGAATGAACACTGAAGCTTTCTTT
TRBV19,-,-,TRBJ2-5,CASSESPSSQETQYF,TGTGCCAGTAGTGAGTCACCTAGCTCCCAAGAGACCCAGTACTTC
TRBV5-1,TRBD2,once,TRBJ2-5,CASSPRPGTSGGAQETQYF,TGCGCCAGCAGCCCTCGTCCCGGGACTAGCGGGGGAGCCCAAGAGACCCAGTACTTC
TRBV6-1,TRBD1,-,TRBJ1-2,CASIAAPDTGVGYTF,TGTGCCAGCATCGCCGCGCCCGATACAGGGGTTGGCTACACCTTC
TRBV5-6,-,-,TRBJ1-4,CASSLAEDSLQLREKLFF,TGTGCCAGCAGCTTGGCCGAGGACAGCCTTCAGCTTCGTGAAAAACTGTTTTTT
TRBV7-9,TRBD1,-,TRBJ2-1,CASSLGSRGLEQFF,TGTGCCAGCAGCTTAGGATCGAGGGGGCTTGAGCAGTTCTTC
TRBV7-2,-,-,TRBJ1-1,CASSSTGRSTEAFF,TGTGCCAGCAGCTCGACGGGGAGGAGCACTGAAGCTTTCTTT
TRBV30,TRBD2,-,TRBJ2-2,CAWSLLAGDTGELFF,TGTGCCTGGAGTCTACTAGCGGGAGACACCGGGGAGCTGTTTTTT
TRBV7-9,TRBD2,-,TRBJ2-1,CASSLSLAGGSYNEQFF,TGTGCCAGCAGCTTATCTCTAGCGGGAGGATCCTACAATGAGCAGTTCTTC
TRBV6-1,-,-,TRBJ1-1,CASSTGLLNTEAFF,TGTGCCAGCAGTACGGGACTGTTAAACACTGAAGCTTTCTTT
TRBV27,-,-,TRBJ1-2,CASSDPGTLGRGYTF,TGTGCCAGCAGTGACCCCGGGACCCTCGGGAGAGGCTACACCTTC
TRBV15,-,-,TRBJ1-3,CATSFFQGPRIIHPGNTIYF,TGTGCCACCAGCTTCTTCCAGGGGCCTCGAATTATTCATCCTGGAAACACCATATATTTT
TRBV9,TRBD2,-,TRBJ2-1,CASSVGSGTFNEQFF,TGTGCCAGCAGCGTAGGCAGCGGGACTTTCAATGAGCAGTTCTTC